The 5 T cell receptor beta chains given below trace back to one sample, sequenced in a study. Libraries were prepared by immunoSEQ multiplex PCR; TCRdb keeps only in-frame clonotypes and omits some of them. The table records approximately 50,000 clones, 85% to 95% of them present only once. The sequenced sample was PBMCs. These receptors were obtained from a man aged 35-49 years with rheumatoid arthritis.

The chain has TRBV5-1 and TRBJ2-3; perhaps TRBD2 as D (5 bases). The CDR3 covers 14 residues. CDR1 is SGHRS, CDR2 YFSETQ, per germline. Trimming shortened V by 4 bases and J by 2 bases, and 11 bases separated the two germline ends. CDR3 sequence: CASSMASSTDTQYF. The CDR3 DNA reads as TGCGCCAGCAGCATGGCTAGCTCCACAGATACGCAGTATTTT.

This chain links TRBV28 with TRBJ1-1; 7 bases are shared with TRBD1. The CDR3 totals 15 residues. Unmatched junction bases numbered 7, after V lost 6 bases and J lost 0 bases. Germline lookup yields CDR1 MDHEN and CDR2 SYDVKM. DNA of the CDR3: TGTGCCAGCAGGGATAGGACAGGAATGAACACTGAAGCTTTCTTT. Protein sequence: CASRDRTGMNTEAFF.

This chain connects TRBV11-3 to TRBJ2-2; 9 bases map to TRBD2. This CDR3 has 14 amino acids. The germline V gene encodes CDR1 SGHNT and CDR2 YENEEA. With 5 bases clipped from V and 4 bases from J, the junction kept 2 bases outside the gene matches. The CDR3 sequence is CASSPSGATGELFF. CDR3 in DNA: TGTGCCAGCAGCCCTAGCGGGGCCACCGGGGAGCTGTTTTTT.

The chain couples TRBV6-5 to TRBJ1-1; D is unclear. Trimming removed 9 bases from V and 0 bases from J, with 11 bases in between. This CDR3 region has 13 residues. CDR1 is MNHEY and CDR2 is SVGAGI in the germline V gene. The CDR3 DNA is TGTGCCAGTGCGGGCCTCATGAACACTGAAGCTTTCTTT. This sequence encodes CASAGLMNTEAFF.

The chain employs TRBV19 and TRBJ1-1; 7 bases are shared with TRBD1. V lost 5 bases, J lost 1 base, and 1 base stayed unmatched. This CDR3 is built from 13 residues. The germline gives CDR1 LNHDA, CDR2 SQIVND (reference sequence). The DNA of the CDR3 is TGTGCCAGTAGTCGACAGGGGAACACTGAAGCTTTCTTT. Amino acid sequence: CASSRQGNTEAFF. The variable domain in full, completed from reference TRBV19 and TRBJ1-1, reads DGGITQSPKYLFRKEGQNVTLSCEQNLNHDAMYWYRQDPGQGLRLIYYSQIVNDFQKGDIAEGYSVSREKKESFPLTVTSAQKNPTAFYLCASSRQGNTEAFFGQGTRLTVV.